Listed here are 15 T cell receptor beta chains from one sample, sequenced in a study of identical twins. TCRdb re-called the 5' RACE reads with MiXCR, one entry per CDR3 protein. Altogether fewer than 550,000 distinct CDR3 sequences are present, nearly 15% being singletons, with the ten largest covering 0.44%. A further study also used this sample, focusing on yellow fever vaccine responses in identical twins.

Sequencing used CD4+ T cells sorted from blood. The origin of the receptors is a woman between 18 and 29 years old in good health.

The CDR3 nucleotides are TGTGCCAGCTCACCCGGGATCCAGGGCGGGAATGAGCAGTTCTTC. Its translation: CASSPGIQGGNEQFF. V gene TRBV18 combines with J gene TRBJ2-1; D possibly uses TRBD1 or TRBD2 (5 bases each). In germline, CDR1 is KGHSH, CDR2 LQKENI. V lost 3 bases to trimming and J lost 7 bases, with 16 bases between them. CDR3 size: 15 residues.

The chain carries TRBV20-1 and TRBJ2-1; maybe TRBD1 (6 bases). Germline V gives CDR1 DFQATT, CDR2 SNEGSKA (reference sequence). Trimming pared 0 bases from V and 5 bases from J, leaving 14 bases between. The CDR3 has 15 amino acids. The CDR3 nucleotides read TGCAGTGCTAGAGATAGGGGGACCGCGGACAATGAGCAGTTCTTC. Its protein product is CSARDRGTADNEQFF.

CDR3: CASRTSNEQFF. The CDR3 DNA reads TGTGCCAGCAGAACCAGCAATGAGCAGTTCTTC. The rearrangement joins TRBV2 to TRBJ2-1; D gene unclear. Germline V gene lookup returns CDR1 SNHLY and CDR2 FYNNEI. Trimming left V 6 bases short and J 6 bases short, with 6 bases between. The CDR3 extends over 11 amino acids.

This chain uses TRBV7-9 with TRBJ1-1; D might be TRBD1 (6 bases). Germline CDR1 is SEHNR and CDR2 is FQNEAQ (reference sequence). CDR3 length equals 15 residues. Trimming left V 5 bases short and J 3 bases short, with 16 bases between. CDR3: CASSQMQGSDTEAFF. As DNA, the CDR3 is TGTGCCAGCAGCCAAATGCAGGGGAGTGACACTGAAGCTTTCTTT.

The chain uses TRBV24-1 and TRBJ2-2; D uncertain. The CDR3 totals 16 residues. Per the germline V gene, CDR1 is KGHDR and CDR2 is SFDVKD. V lost 3 bases, J lost 4 bases, and 14 bases lay in between. CDR3 DNA: TGTGCCACCAGTGATGATTGGGGATCGGTCACCGGGGAGCTGTTTTTT. Its translation: CATSDDWGSVTGELFF.

The V gene is TRBV3-1, the J gene TRBJ2-3; the match to TRBD2 covers 7 bases. Germline loops: CDR1 LGHDT, CDR2 YNNKEL (reference sequence). The ends lost 8 bases at V and 3 bases at J; junction bases unmatched: 2. This CDR3 spans 12 amino acids. In DNA form, the CDR3 reads TGTGCCAGCGGCGGGGGTACAGATACGCAGTATTTT. Amino acids: CASGGGTDTQYF.

The chain joins TRBV14 to TRBJ2-5; D may be TRBD2 (5 bases). CDR1 and CDR2 from the germline V gene are SGHDN and FVKESK. Between the trimmed V and J ends, which lost 2 bases and 5 bases, there was a span of 21 bases. There are 17 residues in the CDR3. The CDR3 spells CASSQRYSPPRGETQYF. CDR3 sequence (DNA): TGTGCCAGCAGCCAAAGATATTCCCCTCCCCGAGGGGAGACCCAGTACTTC.

This clonotype showed up just a few times. CDR3 amino acids: CASGRGLGNNEQFF. The CDR3, as DNA: TGTGCCAGCGGACGGGGGCTAGGGAACAATGAGCAGTTCTTC. The chain joins TRBV28 to TRBJ2-1, with D tentatively TRBD1 or TRBD2 (6 bases each). CDR3 length equals 14 residues. V was pared by 8 bases and J by 5 bases, with 16 bases between. The V gene's germline CDR1 is MDHEN and CDR2 SYDVKM.

This clonotype was counted at least ten times. The rearrangement links TRBV29-1 to TRBJ2-2; possibly TRBD2 for D (6 bases). The CDR3 is 14 residues long. Trimming took off 5 bases at V and 0 bases at J, with 10 bases between the two ends. Germline CDR1 is SQVTM and CDR2 is ANQGSEA. CDR3 sequence: CSVSGGANTGELFF. In nucleotides, the CDR3 is TGCAGCGTTTCTGGAGGGGCGAACACCGGGGAGCTGTTTTTT.

The rearrangement uses TRBV20-1 and TRBJ2-5; D may match TRBD1 or TRBD2 (6 bases each). This CDR3 comprises 14 residues. Germline values: CDR1 DFQATT, CDR2 SNEGSKA (reference sequence). V dropped 8 bases and J dropped 5 bases, with 21 bases sitting between them. This CDR3 is CSTNRPGADETQYF. CDR3 nucleotide sequence: TGCAGTACCAACCGCCCGGGGGCGGATGAGACCCAGTACTTC.

The CDR3 DNA is TGTGCCAGCAGCTCCGAAGCGGGAGGCACAGATACGCAGTATTTT. Translation gives CASSSEAGGTDTQYF. This chain uses TRBV7-9 with TRBJ2-3; TRBD2 matches 8 bases. CDR1 SEHNR and CDR2 FQNEAQ come from the germline V gene (reference sequence). This CDR3 is 15 amino acids long. V dropped 4 bases and J dropped 1; count of bases not matched to a gene: 4.

This chain links TRBV2 with TRBJ2-1; 8 nucleotides agree with TRBD2. Trimming took 9 bases from V and 2 from J; bases not matched to a gene: 6. CDR3 length equals 14 residues. Germline assignment: CDR1 SNHLY and CDR2 FYNNEI. The CDR3 loop reads CARGREEAYNEQFF. The CDR3, as DNA: TGTGCCAGAGGGCGGGAGGAGGCCTACAATGAGCAGTTCTTC.

J is TRBJ1-1 and V is TRBV6-1; maybe TRBD1 (6 bases). This CDR3 is built from 12 residues. Between the trimmed V and J ends, which lost 1 base and 11 bases, there was a span of 11 bases. Germline values: CDR1 MNHNS, CDR2 SASEGT. The CDR3 sequence is CASSEGRGIAFF. DNA of the CDR3: TGTGCCAGCAGTGAAGGTAGGGGGATTGCTTTCTTT.

V and J are TRBV7-6 and TRBJ1-1, with D possibly matching TRBD1 (5 bases). The CDR3 runs to 14 residues. V dropped 8 bases and J dropped 1 base, with 14 bases sitting between them. CDR1 is SGHVS and CDR2 is FNYEAQ in the germline V gene. The DNA of the CDR3 is TGTGCCAGCGTTCCGGGCGGGGGGAACACTGAAGCTTTCTTT. Amino acid sequence: CASVPGGGNTEAFF.

This clonotype was found a few times. This sequence joins TRBV29-1 and TRBJ2-7; D possibly uses TRBD1 or TRBD2 (5 bases each). Per the germline V gene, CDR1 is SQVTM and CDR2 is ANQGSEA. V dropped 7 bases and J dropped 2 bases, with 15 bases sitting between them. This CDR3 spans 13 amino acids. CDR3 bases: TGCAGCGCCGCGAGGGGTTCCCCCTACGAGCAGTACTTC. This translates into CSAARGSPYEQYF.